This passage covers 19 T cell receptor beta chains from one sample sequenced in a study of blood T cell repertoires in COVID-19. The data were produced by immunoSEQ multiplex PCR, yet TCRdb's version contains in-frame clones alone and is incomplete. The sample lists about 140,000 clones; 77% were seen once. Material for sequencing was peripheral blood. These receptors all stem from a woman aged 50 to 65 with active or convalescent COVID-19.

J is TRBJ2-1 and V is TRBV9; 8 positions agree with TRBD2. V shed 3 bases and J 7 bases; nucleotides not matched to a gene: 12. The CDR3 loop spans 16 amino acids. Germline V gene data show CDR1 as SGDLS and CDR2 as YYNGEE. CDR3 sequence: CASSGSWAGGRNEQFF. The CDR3 DNA is TGTGCCAGCAGCGGTAGTTGGGCGGGAGGAAGAAATGAGCAGTTCTTC.

This chain uses TRBV12-1 with TRBJ2-2; TRBD1 is the table's D call, not checked against the DNA. TRBV12-1 corresponds to a pseudogene. The CDR3 covers 19 residues. This CDR3 reads CAPWGQGLKTGRGTGELFF. The CDR3 DNA sequence: TGTGCCCCGTGGGGACAGGGGCTAAAGACAGGGCGGGGGACCGGGGAGCTGTTTTTT.

This chain uses TRBV7-9 with TRBJ2-2, with D perhaps TRBD2 (6 bases). The CDR3 covers 15 residues. Trimming took off 4 bases at V and 6 bases at J, with 15 bases between the two ends. Germline CDR1 reads SEHNR; CDR2 reads FQNEAQ (reference sequence). CDR3 protein: CASSSGIAAAGELFF. In DNA form, the CDR3 reads TGTGCCAGCAGCTCGGGAATAGCGGCAGCCGGGGAGCTGTTTTTT.

The count of this clone is one. The J gene is TRBJ1-2, the V gene TRBV29-1; D remains ambiguous. The germline V gene has CDR1 SQVTM and CDR2 ANQGSEA. The CDR3 has 13 residues. With 3 bases removed from V and 1 base from J, the gap between germline ends came to 9 bases. Here the CDR3 reads CSVDTLINYGYTF. In DNA form, the CDR3 reads TGCAGCGTTGACACCCTAATTAACTATGGCTACACCTTC.

This chain connects TRBV5-8 to TRBJ2-3, with TRBD1 identical over 7 bases. The CDR3 loop spans 15 amino acids. Germline V gene sequence: CDR1 SGHTS, CDR2 YDEGEE. J lost 5 bases, V lost 3 bases, and 9 bases had no gene match. CDR3 bases: TGTGCCAGCAGCTCCCACAGACAGGGAAAAGATACGCAGTATTTT. Translated, it gives CASSSHRQGKDTQYF.

V is TRBV7-2 and J is TRBJ1-5; TRBD1 aligns across 7 bases. With V trimmed by 5 bases and J by 4 bases, 11 bases remained unmatched. The germline CDR1 and CDR2 sequences are SGHTA and FQGNSA. The length of the CDR3 is 16 residues. This CDR3 reads CASSRGGDRPNQPQHF. The CDR3 DNA reads TGTGCCAGCAGCCGGGGGGGGGACAGACCTAATCAGCCCCAGCATTTT.

J is TRBJ2-7 and V is TRBV7-2; 10 bases align to TRBD2. CDR1 and CDR2 from the germline V gene are SGHTA and FQGNSA. Losses at the gene ends were 4 bases for V and 3 bases for J; bases not matched to a gene: 3. The CDR3 has 14 amino acids. In nucleotides, the CDR3 is TGTGCCAGCAGCTGGGCTAGCGGGAGCTACGAGCAGTACTTC. It encodes CASSWASGSYEQYF.

V and J are TRBV27 and TRBJ2-1; TRBD2 aligns across 12 bases. Trimming cost V 3 bases and J 2 bases; bases outside gene matches: 5. Germline CDR1 MNHEY, CDR2 SMNVEV (reference sequence). The CDR3 length is 17 residues. CDR3 sequence (DNA): TGTGCCAGCAGTTTCCTGGGACTAGCGGGCGCCTACAATGAGCAGTTCTTC. It translates to CASSFLGLAGAYNEQFF.

This chain links TRBV5-5 with TRBJ2-2; 11 bases are shared with TRBD2. The CDR3 loop spans 19 amino acids. V shed 0 bases and J 6 bases; nucleotides not matched to a gene: 13. Per the germline V gene, CDR1 is SGHKS and CDR2 is YYEKEE (reference sequence). The CDR3, as DNA: TGTGCCAGCAGCTTGGGACTCGGACTAGCGGGCGTACGGGCCGGGGAGCTGTTTTTT. Residues: CASSLGLGLAGVRAGELFF.

The chain employs TRBV12-3 or TRBV12-4 and TRBJ1-2, with D uncertain. This CDR3 is 11 amino acids long. The V end was cut by 5 bases, the J end by 7 bases, with 8 bases between. CDR3 sequence reads: CASSPQVGYTF. The CDR3 nucleotides read TGTGCCAGCAGTCCTCAGGTTGGCTACACCTTC.

V gene TRBV5-6 combines with J gene TRBJ1-2, with a possible D match to TRBD1 (5 bases). Trimming cost V 6 bases and J 8 bases, with 20 bases left between them. The germline CDR1 and CDR2 sequences are SGHDT and YYEEEE. The CDR3 consists of 14 residues. CDR3 amino acids: CASNSLPREGGYTF. The CDR3 DNA reads as TGTGCCAGCAACAGCCTGCCCAGGGAAGGCGGCTACACCTTC.

J is TRBJ1-6 and V is TRBV25-1; 8 nucleotides align to TRBD1. Trimming at V came to 9 bases and at J to 9 bases, leaving 4 bases not matched to a gene. CDR3 size: 12 residues. The germline CDR1 and CDR2 sequences are MGHDK and SYGVNS. The CDR3, as DNA: TGTGCCAGTGCCGGGACAGGTTCACCCCTCCACTTT. It codes for CASAGTGSPLHF. Based on the CDR3 plus reference TRBV25-1 and TRBJ1-6, the full variable domain is EADIYQTPRYLVIGTGKKITLECSQTMGHDKMYWYQQDPGMELHLIHYSYGVNSTEKGDLSSESTVSRIRTEHFPLTLESARPSHTSQYLCASAGTGSPLHFGNGTRLTVT.

The V gene is TRBV19, the J gene TRBJ1-5, with 9 bases matching TRBD1. This CDR3 is built from 15 residues. Trimming took 6 bases from V and 7 from J; bases not matched to a gene: 10. CDR1 is LNHDA, CDR2 SQIVND, per germline (reference sequence). CDR3 nucleotide sequence: TGTGCCAGTAGACCCCTAGACAGGGGGAAGCAGCCCCAGCATTTT. Translation gives CASRPLDRGKQPQHF.

A single count supports this clone. The chain links TRBV13 to TRBJ2-5; D remains unclear. The CDR3 has 13 residues. Per germline, CDR1 PRHDT and CDR2 FYEKMQ (reference sequence). The V end was cut by 4 bases, the J end by 4 bases, with 10 bases between. CDR3 coding DNA: TGTGCCAGCAGCTACCTGAACTCAGAGACCCAGTACTTC. It specifies CASSYLNSETQYF.

The chain has TRBV6-2 or TRBV6-3 and TRBJ2-7; D perhaps matches TRBD2 (6 bases). CDR1 and CDR2 from the germline V gene are MNHEY and SVGEGT. This CDR3 comprises 15 residues. Trimming cost V 2 bases and J 2 bases, with 13 bases left between them. The CDR3 is CASSYAGTPTYEQYF. The CDR3 region has the DNA TGTGCCAGCAGTTACGCTGGGACTCCTACCTACGAGCAGTACTTC.

The chain combines TRBV5-4 with TRBJ2-3, with 8 bases aligning to TRBD1. The V gene's germline CDR1 is SGHNT and CDR2 YYREEE (reference sequence). The V gene end was trimmed by 5 bases and the J gene end by 8 bases; junction bases not matched to a gene: 19. This CDR3 has 17 amino acids. The CDR3 sequence is CASSNLPRGRLPFTQYF. The CDR3 bases are TGTGCCAGCAGTAATCTGCCCAGGGGGCGCCTCCCTTTTACGCAGTATTTT.

This chain uses TRBV3-1 (or the pseudogene TRBV3-2) with TRBJ2-7; the match to TRBD2 covers 12 bases. Trimming removed 1 base from V and 3 bases from J; junction bases left unmatched: 4. There are 16 residues in the CDR3. Germline V gene sequence: CDR1 LGHDT, CDR2 YNNKEL (reference sequence). CDR3 in DNA: TGTGCCAGCAGCCAAGGCCTAGCGGGGGGGATCTACGAGCAGTACTTC. Translating it yields CASSQGLAGGIYEQYF.

The chain carries TRBV12-2 and TRBJ1-4; the table's D call, TRBD1, was not checked against the DNA. TRBV12-2 is recorded as a pseudogene. The CDR3 runs 13 residues. The CDR3, as DNA: TGTGCAAGTCGCCCTCAGGGAAATGAAAAACTGTTTTTT. Protein: CASRPQGNEKLFF.

J is TRBJ2-5 and V is TRBV5-4; a possible D gene is TRBD2 (5 bases). The CDR3 totals 15 residues. CDR1 and CDR2 from the germline V gene are SGHNT and YYREEE (reference sequence). V was pared by 4 bases and J by 1 base, with 14 bases between. DNA for the CDR3: TGTGCCAGCAGCCCCGCGGGCGCCGGCCAAGAGACCCAGTACTTC. Its translation is CASSPAGAGQETQYF.